This is a list of T cell receptor beta chains from one sample in a study of cytomegalovirus exposure and HLA in healthy donors. Assay: immunoSEQ multiplex PCR; the TCRdb copy retains only in-frame clones and omits some. This sample has 90,000 to 150,000 clones, with over 75% found just once. Sequencing used PBMCs. These receptor sequences come from a woman between 25 and 40 years old in good health and CMV-seronegative. CDR3s include the opening cysteine and the closing phenylalanine or tryptophan. The order of the fields is V gene, clone size, J gene, D gene, CDR3 DNA, CDR3 protein. D genes are given only for firm matches. Clone size appears in some rows only: once, few, many, or a class for an expanded clone.

>TRBV7-6|.|TRBJ1-3|.
TGTGCCAGCAGACCAGGACAGTCGATTGGAAACACCATATATTTT
CASRPGQSIGNTIYF
>TRBV7-2|.|TRBJ2-3|.
TGTGCCAGCAGCTCAGTCAGGCAAGATACGCAGTATTTT
CASSSVRQDTQYF
>TRBV30|.|TRBJ1-6|.
TGTGCCTGGACCCTAACTGGAGGGGCGGCTCTCAATTCACCCCTCCACTTT
CAWTLTGGAALNSPLHF
>TRBV30|few|TRBJ1-5|.
TGTGCCTGGAGCCTGGACAGTCGCAATCAGCCCCAGCATTTT
CAWSLDSRNQPQHF
>TRBV5-1|once|TRBJ2-7|TRBD2
TGCGCCAGCAGCGACGACGGGGGGGCGAGCGAGCAGTACTTC
CASSDDGGASEQYF
>TRBV7-2|.|TRBJ1-2|.
TGTGCCAGCAGCCCCACAGGGTTTGGCTACACCTTC
CASSPTGFGYTF
>TRBV5-5|.|TRBJ1-5|TRBD1
TGTGCCAGCAGCTTGCAACTTTTGGGACAGGGTAACCTGCCCCAGCATTTT
CASSLQLLGQGNLPQHF
>TRBV5-4|.|TRBJ2-1|TRBD2
TGTGCCAGCATTTCACAGCGGGGTGGAAATGAGCAGTTCTTC
CASISQRGGNEQFF
>TRBV14|.|TRBJ2-7|.
TGTGCCAGCAGCCAAGGAGTTCGTCCGGGAGTCGAGCAGTACTTC
CASSQGVRPGVEQYF
>TRBV7-2|.|TRBJ2-5|TRBD1
TGTGCCAGCAGGCATACAGGGGGCAGGGAGACCCAGTACTTC
CASRHTGGRETQYF